The subject of this entry is one T cell receptor beta chain. Its matching antigen is unknown. This table comes from immunoSEQ multiplex PCR, and its TCRdb copy is limited to in-frame clones, with some not included. The table lists roughly 200,000 clones, more than 80% of them singletons. The CDR3 totals 15 residues. Germline V gives CDR1 KGHSH, CDR2 LQKENI. Trimming cost V 3 bases and J 6 bases, with 14 bases left between them. The entry originates in a study of T cell responses to AZD1222 COVID-19 vaccine. General study findings and limits: In a largely white British group with more females than males, clonal diversity was possibly underestimated.

The material was peripheral blood, obtained 28 days after the second dose of the MenACWY control vaccine. The J gene is TRBJ2-2, the V gene TRBV18; D not certain. The sequence derives from an adult who received the MenACWY meningococcal vaccine as a control. CDR3 in amino acids: CASSPLAADSGELFF. The CDR3 DNA sequence: TGTGCCAGCTCACCGCTCGCTGCAGATTCCGGGGAGCTGTTTTTT.